This section outlines one T cell receptor (beta chain) sequence together with its context. The antigen is not known. The sample belongs to a study of CD8 T cells in ankylosing spondylitis. Study outcomes and limitations: Disease-associated clonotypes exhibited CD8+ identity and were relatively infrequent in peripheral blood. A motif of 7 to 9 highly homologous TCR beta variants was seen as apparently characteristic of ankylosing spondylitis blood.

The germline V and J ends were trimmed by 5 bases and 3 bases, with 21 bases remaining between them. The CDR3 runs to 16 residues. Germline CDR1 is DFQATT and CDR2 is SNEGSKA (reference sequence). The TCR beta libraries were generated through quantitative 5'-RACE incorporating molecular barcodes. MiXCR, applied by TCRdb to the 5' RACE reads, yields one record per CDR3 protein. The sample lists about 840,000 distinct CDR3 sequences; 10% to 15% were seen once. V is TRBV20-1 and J is TRBJ2-3; D possibly uses TRBD1 or TRBD2 (5 bases each). Sequenced material: blood, either unsorted or a sorted T cell fraction (not recorded which). This clonotype was sampled from a male donor with ankylosing spondylitis. In nucleotides, the CDR3 is TGCAGTGCTGTCGATCCGGCGAGAGGGGCGACAGATACGCAGTATTTT. Translated: CSAVDPARGATDTQYF.